Below, one TCR beta chain is given with its context. Its antigen is unknown. This CDR3 is also generated by other DNA sequences in the sample. The record originates from a study of cytomegalovirus exposure and HLA in healthy donors. Primers included in the PCR were 60 Vbeta and 13 Jbeta primers. Here immunoSEQ multiplex PCR was the method, and the copy in TCRdb shows in-frame clones only, minus some. The sample has 60,000 to 70,000 clones. Study-level points and caveats: The authors later linked a missense DCLRE1C variant to TCR beta V- and J-gene trimming. 150 to 200 TCR beta chains were listed as cytomegalovirus-associated.

This CDR3 has 13 residues. In germline, CDR1 is MGHRA, CDR2 YSYEKL. V lost 3 bases to trimming and J lost 8 bases, with 13 bases between them. Sequencing input: PBMCs. The gene calls are TRBV4-1 and TRBJ1-2; no reliable D call. The sequence came from a man younger than 45 in good health and CMV-seropositive. The CDR3: CASSQDRESGYTF. As DNA, the CDR3 is TGCGCCAGCAGCCAGGACCGGGAATCGGGCTACACCTTC.